Listed below are T cell receptor beta chains from one sample, sequenced in a study of blood T cell repertoires in COVID-19. Data came from immunoSEQ multiplex PCR; TCRdb stores just in-frame clones and leaves some out. The sample records about 220,000 clones, about 83% being singletons. What was sequenced was peripheral blood. These receptors all come from a woman in her forties or fifties with acute or convalescent COVID-19. CDR3s include the opening cysteine and the closing phenylalanine or tryptophan. D genes are given only for firm matches. Clone size, where shown, is once, few, many, or a class for clones that have expanded.

TRBJ2-7 | - | TRBV6-1 | TRBD1 | TGTGCCAGCAGTGGAGCCGGGACAGGGAACGAGCAGTACTTC | CASSGAGTGNEQYF
TRBJ1-4 | - | TRBV11-2 | TRBD1 | TGTGCCAGCAGCCTAGGGACAGGGGATGAAAAACTGTTTTTT | CASSLGTGDEKLFF
TRBJ2-5 | - | TRBV19 | - | TGTGCCAGTAGTATAATGGCAGGCCAAGAGACCCAGTACTTC | CASSIMAGQETQYF
TRBJ1-2 | once | TRBV9 | - | TGTGCCAGCAGCGGGTTATTAGATGGCTACACCTTC | CASSGLLDGYTF
TRBJ2-1 | once | TRBV2 | TRBD2 | TGTGCCAGCAATTATCAGACTAGCGGGAGGGCCGGGGAGCAGTTCTTC | CASNYQTSGRAGEQFF
TRBJ2-2 | - | TRBV10-3 | TRBD2 | TGTGCCGCCAGCGGGACGGCGAACACCGGGGAGCTGTTTTTT | CAASGTANTGELFF
TRBJ2-2 | - | TRBV28 | - | TGTGCCAGCAGTTTATTTGTAATCACCGGGGAGCTGTTTTTT | CASSLFVITGELFF
TRBJ2-3 | - | TRBV5-1 | TRBD1 | TGCGCCAGCAGCTTGTTAGAAGTACAGGGGACCGATACGCAGTATTTT | CASSLLEVQGTDTQYF
TRBJ2-7 | - | TRBV30 | TRBD2 | TGTGCCGGGGCTAGCGGAAAGACCTACGAGCAGTACTTC | CAGASGKTYEQYF
TRBJ2-1 | - | TRBV9 | TRBD2 | TGTGCCAGCAGCCTACGGGGACTAGAGGTGAACAATGAGCAGTTCTTC | CASSLRGLEVNNEQFF
TRBJ2-7 | - | TRBV27 | TRBD1 | TGTGCCAGCAGTTCCCCCGGGACAGCCTCCTACGAGCAGTACTTC | CASSSPGTASYEQYF
TRBJ2-1 | - | TRBV29-1 | - | TGCAGCGTTGAAGGGCTGGAGTCCTTCTACAATGAGCAGTTCTTC | CSVEGLESFYNEQFF
TRBJ2-3 | - | TRBV2 | TRBD2 | TGTGCCAGCAGTGCCAGCGGGGGGGCGGATACGCAGTATTTT | CASSASGGADTQYF
TRBJ2-3 | - | TRBV21-1 | - | TGTGCCAGCAGCAAAGGGCGGCTAGCTAGCCCAGATACGCAGTATTTT | CASSKGRLASPDTQYF
TRBJ2-1 | - | TRBV5-6 | TRBD2 | TGTGCCAGCAGCAGCGGACTAGCGGACAATGAGCAGTTCTTC | CASSSGLADNEQFF
TRBJ2-1 | - | TRBV6-5 | - | TGTGCCAGCAGTTACTCGGGGGCGGTTGAGCAGTTCTTC | CASSYSGAVEQFF
TRBJ1-5 | few | TRBV19 | - | TGTGCCAGTAGTATAGATGACCGCGGTAATAGCAATCAGCCCCAGCATTTT | CASSIDDRGNSNQPQHF
TRBJ2-7 | - | TRBV29-1 | - | TGCAGCGTTGAGGCGGAAACCTACGAGCAGTACTTC | CSVEAETYEQYF
TRBJ2-1 | - | TRBV2 | TRBD2 | TGTGCCAGCAGACTAGCGGGTATGAATGAGCAGTTCTTC | CASRLAGMNEQFF
TRBJ2-1 | - | TRBV12-3/TRBV12-4 | - | TGTGCCAGCAGTATACCGGGTCGCAATGAGCAGTTCTTC | CASSIPGRNEQFF
TRBJ2-1 | - | TRBV25-1 | TRBD2 | TGTGCCAGCAGTGAAATTACTAGCGGGAGGTCAGGTGAGCAGTTCTTC | CASSEITSGRSGEQFF
TRBJ2-7 | few | TRBV3-1/TRBV3-2 | - | TGTGCCAGCAGCCAAGCCCGTTCCTACGAGCAGTACTTC | CASSQARSYEQYF
TRBJ1-1 | few | TRBV29-1 | TRBD1 | TGCAGCGTCGCCGGGACAGGGAGTGGGGCTTTCTTT | CSVAGTGSGAFF
TRBJ2-7 | - | TRBV6-5 | - | TGTGCCAGCAGTTACAGTAGGGAGGACGAGCAGTACTTC | CASSYSREDEQYF
TRBJ2-7 | few | TRBV15 | TRBD2 | TGTGCCACCAGCAGAGGGGCGGGAGCGAGCTCCTACGAGCAGTACTTC | CATSRGAGASSYEQYF
TRBJ2-5 | - | TRBV27 | - | TGTGCCAGCAGTTTATCGAGGTCCGTCCTAGAGACCCAGTACTTC | CASSLSRSVLETQYF
TRBJ2-1 | - | TRBV11-2 | - | TGTGCCAGCAGCTTAGGACATGGCAATGAGCAGTTCTTC | CASSLGHGNEQFF
TRBJ1-2 | - | TRBV24-1 | - | TGTGCCACCCAGGACAGTACTAACTATGGCTACACCTTC | CATQDSTNYGYTF
TRBJ2-3 | - | TRBV20-1 | - | TGCAGTGCTCATGGAGGTACGCAGTATTTT | CSAHGGTQYF
TRBJ2-5 | - | TRBV4-2 | - | TGTGCCAGCAGCCAAGCGGCCACCGGGGCGGGGCAAGAGACCCAGTACTTC | CASSQAATGAGQETQYF
TRBJ1-3 | - | TRBV18 | - | TGTGCCAGCTCATCTGTTGGAAACACCATATATTTT | CASSSVGNTIYF
TRBJ2-5 | - | TRBV3-1/TRBV3-2 | - | TGTGCCAGCAGCCAAGATGTTACGGGAACTAGAGGGACCCAGTACTTC | CASSQDVTGTRGTQYF
TRBJ2-2 | - | TRBV12-3/TRBV12-4 | - | TGTGCCAGCAGGGGTGCCGCGGTCGGGGAGCTGTTTTTT | CASRGAAVGELFF
TRBJ2-3 | - | TRBV10-3 | - | TGTGCCATCGGAAGCGGTTTAAGTGGGGATACGCAGTATTTT | CAIGSGLSGDTQYF
TRBJ2-1 | - | TRBV15 | - | TGTGCCACCAGGCAGGGGGGTTTCTCCTACAATGAGCAGTTCTTC | CATRQGGFSYNEQFF
TRBJ2-5 | - | TRBV11-2 | TRBD2 | TGTGCCAGCAGCCCGTGGGGAGGGGCCGAAAAGACCCAGTACTTC | CASSPWGGAEKTQYF
TRBJ1-1 | - | TRBV3-1/TRBV3-2 | TRBD1 | TGTGCCAGCAGCGCACGGGACAGGGGGACTGAAGCTTTCTTT | CASSARDRGTEAFF
TRBJ2-5 | - | TRBV5-5 | TRBD2 | TGTGCCAGCAGCTTGGGACTAGCCTCAGTCCAAGAGACCCAGTACTTC | CASSLGLASVQETQYF
TRBJ2-7 | - | TRBV2 | - | TGTGCCAGCACTCACGGGAACCCCTACGAGCAGTACTTC | CASTHGNPYEQYF